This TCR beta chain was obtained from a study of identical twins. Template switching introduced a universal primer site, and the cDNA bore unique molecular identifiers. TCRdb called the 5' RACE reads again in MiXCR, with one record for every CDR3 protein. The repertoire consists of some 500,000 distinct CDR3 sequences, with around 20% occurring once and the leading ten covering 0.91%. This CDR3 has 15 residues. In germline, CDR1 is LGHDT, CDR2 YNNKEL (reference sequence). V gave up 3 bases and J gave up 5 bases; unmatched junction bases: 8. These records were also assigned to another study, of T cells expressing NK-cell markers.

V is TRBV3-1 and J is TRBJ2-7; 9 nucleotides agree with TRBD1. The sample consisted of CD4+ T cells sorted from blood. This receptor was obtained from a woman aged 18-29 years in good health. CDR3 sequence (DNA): TGTGCCAGCAGCCATCCGGGACAGGGAATCAACGAGCAGTACTTC. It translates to CASSHPGQGINEQYF.